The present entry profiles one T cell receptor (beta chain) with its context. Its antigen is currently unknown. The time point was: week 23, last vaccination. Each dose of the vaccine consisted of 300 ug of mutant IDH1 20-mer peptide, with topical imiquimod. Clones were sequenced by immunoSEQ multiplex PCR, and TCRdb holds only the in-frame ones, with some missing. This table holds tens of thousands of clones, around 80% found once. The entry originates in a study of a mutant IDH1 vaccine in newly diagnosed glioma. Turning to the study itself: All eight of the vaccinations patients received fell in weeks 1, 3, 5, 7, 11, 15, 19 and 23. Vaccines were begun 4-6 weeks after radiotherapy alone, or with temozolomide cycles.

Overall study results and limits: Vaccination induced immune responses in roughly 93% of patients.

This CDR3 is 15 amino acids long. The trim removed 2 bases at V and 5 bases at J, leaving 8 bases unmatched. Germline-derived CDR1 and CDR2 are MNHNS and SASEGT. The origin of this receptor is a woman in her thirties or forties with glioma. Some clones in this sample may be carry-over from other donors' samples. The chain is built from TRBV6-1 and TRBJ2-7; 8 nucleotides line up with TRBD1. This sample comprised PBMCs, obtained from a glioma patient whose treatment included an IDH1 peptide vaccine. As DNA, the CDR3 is TGTGCCAGCAGTGAACAGGGGGCGTCCATCCACGAGCAGTACTTC. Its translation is CASSEQGASIHEQYF.